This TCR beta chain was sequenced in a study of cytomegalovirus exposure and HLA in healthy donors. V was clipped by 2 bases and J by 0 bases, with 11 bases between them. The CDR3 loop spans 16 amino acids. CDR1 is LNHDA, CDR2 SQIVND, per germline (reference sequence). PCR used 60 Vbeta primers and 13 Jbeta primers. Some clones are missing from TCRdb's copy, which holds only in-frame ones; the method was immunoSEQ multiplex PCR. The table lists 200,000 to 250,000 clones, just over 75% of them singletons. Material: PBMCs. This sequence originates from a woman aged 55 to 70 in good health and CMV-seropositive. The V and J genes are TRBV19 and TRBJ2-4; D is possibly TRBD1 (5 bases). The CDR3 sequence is CASSILGDLAKNIQYF. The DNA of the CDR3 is TGTGCCAGTAGTATATTAGGGGATCTAGCCAAAAACATTCAGTACTTC. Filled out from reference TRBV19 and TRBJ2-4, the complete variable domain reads DGGITQSPKYLFRKEGQNVTLSCEQNLNHDAMYWYRQDPGQGLRLIYYSQIVNDFQKGDIAEGYSVSREKKESFPLTVTSAQKNPTAFYLCASSILGDLAKNIQYFGAGTRLSVL.